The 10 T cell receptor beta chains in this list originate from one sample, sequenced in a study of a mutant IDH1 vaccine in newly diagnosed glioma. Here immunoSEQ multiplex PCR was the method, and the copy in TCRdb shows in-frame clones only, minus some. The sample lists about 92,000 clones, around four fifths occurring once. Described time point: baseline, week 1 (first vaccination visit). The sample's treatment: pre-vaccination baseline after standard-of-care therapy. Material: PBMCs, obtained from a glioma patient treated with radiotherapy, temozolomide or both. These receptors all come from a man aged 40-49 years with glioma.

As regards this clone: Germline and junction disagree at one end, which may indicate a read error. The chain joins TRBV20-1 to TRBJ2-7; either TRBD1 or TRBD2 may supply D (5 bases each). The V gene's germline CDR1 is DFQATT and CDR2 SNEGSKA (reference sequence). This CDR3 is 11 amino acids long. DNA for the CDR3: TGCAGTGCTAGAATAGGGGTGGAGGAGAACTTC. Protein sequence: CSARIGVEENF.

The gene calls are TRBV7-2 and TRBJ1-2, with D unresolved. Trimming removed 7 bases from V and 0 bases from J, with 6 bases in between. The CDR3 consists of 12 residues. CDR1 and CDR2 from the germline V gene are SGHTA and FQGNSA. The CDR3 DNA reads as TGTGCCAGCACCAAAACTAACTATGGCTACACCTTC. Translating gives CASTKTNYGYTF. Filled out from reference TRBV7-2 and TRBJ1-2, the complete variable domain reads GAGVSQSPSNKVTEKGKDVELRCDPISGHTALYWYRQSLGQGLEFLIYFQGNSAPDKSGLPSDRFSAERTGGSVSTLTIQRTQQEDSAVYLCASTKTNYGYTFGSGTRLTVV.

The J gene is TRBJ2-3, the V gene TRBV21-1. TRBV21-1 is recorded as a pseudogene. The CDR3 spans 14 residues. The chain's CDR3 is CASTLWGAQDTQYF. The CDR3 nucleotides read TGTGCCAGTACGCTTTGGGGGGCGCAAGATACGCAGTATTTT.

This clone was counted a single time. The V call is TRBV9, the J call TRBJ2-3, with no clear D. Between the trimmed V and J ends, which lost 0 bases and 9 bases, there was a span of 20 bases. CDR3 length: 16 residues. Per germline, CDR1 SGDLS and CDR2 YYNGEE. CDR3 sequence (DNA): TGTGCCAGCAGCGTAGAGGTCAGAGCCATTCCTCGGACGCAGTATTTT. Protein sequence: CASSVEVRAIPRTQYF.

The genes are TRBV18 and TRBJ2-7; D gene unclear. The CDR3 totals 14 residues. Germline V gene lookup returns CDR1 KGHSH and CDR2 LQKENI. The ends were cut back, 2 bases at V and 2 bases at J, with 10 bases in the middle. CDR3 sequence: CASSPSLDPYEQYF. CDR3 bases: TGTGCCAGCTCACCATCCTTGGACCCCTACGAGCAGTACTTC.

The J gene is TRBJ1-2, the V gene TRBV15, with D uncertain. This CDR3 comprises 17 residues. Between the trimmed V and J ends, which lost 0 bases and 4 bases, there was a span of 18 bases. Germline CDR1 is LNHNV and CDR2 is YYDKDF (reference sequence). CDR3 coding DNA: TGTGCCACCAGCAGAGATTGGGGATCGCTCTTTAGCTATGGCTACACCTTC. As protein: CATSRDWGSLFSYGYTF.

The CDR3 spells CAWSPGFGGGQYF. CDR3 nucleotides: TGTGCCTGGAGTCCGGGGTTTGGAGGTGGGCAGTACTTC. The chain joins TRBV30 to TRBJ2-5; tentatively, D is TRBD2 (5 bases). This CDR3 region has 13 residues. The V gene's germline CDR1 is GTSNPN and CDR2 SVGIG (reference sequence). Trimming removed 2 bases at V and 11 bases at J, with 18 bases between.

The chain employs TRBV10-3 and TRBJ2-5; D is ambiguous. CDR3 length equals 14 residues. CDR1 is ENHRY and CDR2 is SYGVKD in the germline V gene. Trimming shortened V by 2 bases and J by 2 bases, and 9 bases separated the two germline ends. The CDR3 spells CAISEPGFQETQYF. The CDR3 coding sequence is TGTGCCATCAGTGAGCCGGGTTTTCAAGAGACCCAGTACTTC.

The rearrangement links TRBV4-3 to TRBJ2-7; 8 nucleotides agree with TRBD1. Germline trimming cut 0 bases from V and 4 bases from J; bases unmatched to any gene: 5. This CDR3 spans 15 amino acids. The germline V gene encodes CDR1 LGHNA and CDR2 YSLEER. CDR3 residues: CASSQEGRGRYEQYF. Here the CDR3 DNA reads TGCGCCAGCAGCCAAGAGGGCAGGGGGCGATACGAGCAGTACTTC.

The CDR3 spells CASSSAGKGNHEQYF. CDR3 DNA sequence: TGTGCCAGCAGCTCCGCCGGGAAAGGGAACCACGAGCAGTACTTC. The rearrangement links TRBV5-4 to TRBJ2-7; D perhaps matches TRBD2 (5 bases). The germline V gene has CDR1 SGHNT and CDR2 YYREEE (reference sequence). CDR3 length: 15 amino acids. The V end was cut by 3 bases, the J end by 5 bases, with 18 bases between.